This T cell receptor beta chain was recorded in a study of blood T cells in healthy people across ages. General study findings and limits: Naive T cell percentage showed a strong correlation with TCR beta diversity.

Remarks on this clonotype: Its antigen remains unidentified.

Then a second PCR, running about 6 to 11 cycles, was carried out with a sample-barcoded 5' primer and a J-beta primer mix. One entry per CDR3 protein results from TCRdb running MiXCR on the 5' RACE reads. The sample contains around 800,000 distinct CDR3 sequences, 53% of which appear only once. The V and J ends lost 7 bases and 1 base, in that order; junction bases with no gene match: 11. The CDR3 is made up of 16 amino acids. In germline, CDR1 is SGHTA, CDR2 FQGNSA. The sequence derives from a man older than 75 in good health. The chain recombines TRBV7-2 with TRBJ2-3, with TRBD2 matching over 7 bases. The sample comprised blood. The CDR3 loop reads CASNLGAGVGTDTQYF. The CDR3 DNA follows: TGTGCCAGCAACCTAGGGGCGGGAGTAGGCACAGATACGCAGTATTTT. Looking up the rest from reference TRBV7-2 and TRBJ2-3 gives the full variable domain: GAGVSQSPSNKVTEKGKDVELRCDPISGHTALYWYRQSLGQGLEFLIYFQGNSAPDKSGLPSDRFSAERTGGSVSTLTIQRTQQEDSAVYLCASNLGAGVGTDTQYFGPGTRLTVL.